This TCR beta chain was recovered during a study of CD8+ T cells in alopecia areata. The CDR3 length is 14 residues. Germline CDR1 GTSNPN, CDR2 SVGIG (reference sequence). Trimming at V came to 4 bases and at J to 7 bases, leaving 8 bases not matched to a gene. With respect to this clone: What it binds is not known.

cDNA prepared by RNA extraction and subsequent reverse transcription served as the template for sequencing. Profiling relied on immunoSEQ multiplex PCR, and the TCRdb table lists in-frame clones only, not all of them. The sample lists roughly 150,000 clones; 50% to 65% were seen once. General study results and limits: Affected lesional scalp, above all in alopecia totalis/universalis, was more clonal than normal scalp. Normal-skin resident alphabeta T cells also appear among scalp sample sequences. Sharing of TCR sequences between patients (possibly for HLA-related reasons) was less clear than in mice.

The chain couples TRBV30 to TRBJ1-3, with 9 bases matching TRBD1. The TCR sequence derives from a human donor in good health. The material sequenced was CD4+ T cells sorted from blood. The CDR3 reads CAWIDRGSWNTIYF. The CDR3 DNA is TGTGCCTGGATTGACAGGGGGTCCTGGAACACCATATATTTT.